These T cell receptor beta chains were read from a single sample in a study of blood T cell repertoires in COVID-19. Profiled with immunoSEQ multiplex PCR; TCRdb holds only in-frame clones, not every one. This sample carries roughly 360,000 clones, 88% of them seen once, and the ten largest clones take 0.95% to 1%. The sample consisted of PBMCs or T cells enriched from blood (not recorded which). These receptors were taken from a woman aged 25 to 39 with acute COVID-19. Each CDR3 is given with its conserved first and last residue. D genes are given only for firm matches. Some rows mark clone size as missing; the rest say once, few, many or name a class of expanded clone.

TGTGCCAGCAGTGGTGCGGGGGTGAGCACAGATACGCAGTATTTT	CASSGAGVSTDTQYF	TRBD2	once	15	TRBV2	TRBJ2-3
TGTGCCAGCAGCCGATTCTGGGACTACGGGGAGCTGTTTTTT	CASSRFWDYGELFF	TRBD2	.	14	TRBV7-8	TRBJ2-2
TGCGCCAGCAGCCCCGGGGGTCACGGAAACACCATATATTTT	CASSPGGHGNTIYF	.	.	14	TRBV5-1	TRBJ1-3
TGTGCCAGTAGTTACCAGCGGGGGGGCCAAGCCAAAAACATTCAGTACTTC	CASSYQRGGQAKNIQYF	TRBD2	.	17	TRBV19	TRBJ2-4
TGTGCCAGCAAAGAACAGGGCACAGATACGCAGTATTTT	CASKEQGTDTQYF	.	many	13	TRBV9	TRBJ2-3
TGTGCCAGCAGTTACTCGACGTCTTCTCGAGGGGAGACCCAGTACTTC	CASSYSTSSRGETQYF	.	.	16	TRBV6-5	TRBJ2-5
TGTGCCAGCAGTCGGGGGGGGAACACTGAAGCTTTCTTT	CASSRGGNTEAFF	.	.	13	TRBV6-5	TRBJ1-1
TGCGCCAGCAGCCACCCGAGGGGGGAGCTGTTTTTT	CASSHPRGELFF	.	.	12	TRBV4-1	TRBJ2-2
TGTGCCAGCAGCCTCGGGCAGGGCTGGGGACCCCTCCACTTT	CASSLGQGWGPLHF	.	few	14	TRBV7-3	TRBJ1-6
TGCAGCGTAGCCGGGTCCCGATACGAGCAGTACTTC	CSVAGSRYEQYF	.	.	12	TRBV29-1	TRBJ2-7
TGCGCCAGCAGCTTGTATTTAGCGGGGAATAATAATGAGCAGTTCTTC	CASSLYLAGNNNEQFF	TRBD2	.	16	TRBV5-1	TRBJ2-1
TGCGCCAGCAGCAGGGGACTAGCGGGGCGGTACTCCTACGAGCAGTACTTC	CASSRGLAGRYSYEQYF	TRBD2	.	17	TRBV5-1	TRBJ2-7
TGCGCCAGCGCACTAGCGGGGCTCACAGATACGCAGTATTTT	CASALAGLTDTQYF	TRBD2	.	14	TRBV10-2	TRBJ2-3
TGTGCCAGCAGCCAAGAACTGAGGGTCGCCGGGGAGCTGTTTTTT	CASSQELRVAGELFF	.	.	15	TRBV3-1/TRBV3-2	TRBJ2-2
TGTGCCAGCAGCTTCAGGGAAGGGGCCTACAATGAGCAGTTCTTC	CASSFREGAYNEQFF	.	.	15	TRBV7-8	TRBJ2-1
TGTGCCACCAGTGATTTGCGAGCTGGGGCCAACGTCCTGACTTTC	CATSDLRAGANVLTF	.	.	15	TRBV24-1	TRBJ2-6
TGTGCCAGCAGCTTCAGACCGGGGGACGGATCCTACAATGAGCAGTTCTTC	CASSFRPGDGSYNEQFF	.	.	17	TRBV5-6	TRBJ2-1
TGTGCCAGCAGCAGGACAGGGAGGAACACTGAAGCTTTCTTT	CASSRTGRNTEAFF	TRBD1	.	14	TRBV5-6	TRBJ1-1
TGTGCCAGCAGTTTCGGTCCTAACTATGGCTACACCTTC	CASSFGPNYGYTF	.	.	13	TRBV12-3/TRBV12-4	TRBJ1-2
TGCAGTGCTTGGGACAGGGGATCCCTCCACTTT	CSAWDRGSLHF	TRBD1	.	11	TRBV20-1	TRBJ1-6
TGTGCCAGCAGCTTAGTACGCGGGGGGCCTCACAATGAGCAGTTCTTC	CASSLVRGGPHNEQFF	TRBD2	.	16	TRBV13	TRBJ2-1
TGTGCCAGCAGCCCCGACAAGCAGGGCGGCTACACCTTC	CASSPDKQGGYTF	.	few	13	TRBV6-5	TRBJ1-2
TGTGCCAGCAGCCGACGGGACAGGGTGACTAATGAAAAACTGTTTTTT	CASSRRDRVTNEKLFF	TRBD1	.	16	TRBV7-8	TRBJ1-4
TGTGCCAGCAGCTTCCTGGAGCGGGGGGCCTACAATGAGCAGTTCTTC	CASSFLERGAYNEQFF	TRBD2	.	16	TRBV7-3	TRBJ2-1
TGTGCCAGCAGCGTCCAGGGGGCGGCCATGAACACTGAAGCTTTCTTT	CASSVQGAAMNTEAFF	TRBD1	once	16	TRBV7-8	TRBJ1-1
TGCGCCAGCAGCCTCGGCCCCTCGGGGTACAATGAGCAGTTCTTC	CASSLGPSGYNEQFF	.	.	15	TRBV5-1	TRBJ2-1
TGTGCCAGCTCACACGGACAGGATCAGCCCCAGCATTTT	CASSHGQDQPQHF	TRBD1	.	13	TRBV18	TRBJ1-5
TGTGCCAGCAGCCAAGGTGACAGGGGACATGGCTACACCTTC	CASSQGDRGHGYTF	TRBD1	.	14	TRBV3-1/TRBV3-2	TRBJ1-2
TGTGCCGGACTTGGTACTGAAGCTTTCTTT	CAGLGTEAFF	.	.	10	TRBV30	TRBJ1-1
TGTGCCAGCAGCCCGCAAGGAGAAAACAGGGGTCAGCCCCAGCATTTT	CASSPQGENRGQPQHF	TRBD1	.	16	TRBV5-5	TRBJ1-5
TGTGCCACGCGCAGGTCCGGACTAGCGGACCTCTACAATGAGCAGTTCTTC	CATRRSGLADLYNEQFF	TRBD2	once	17	TRBV15	TRBJ2-1
TGTGCCAGCAGTACAGAGTATACAGGGAACACTGAAGCTTTCTTT	CASSTEYTGNTEAFF	.	.	15	TRBV27	TRBJ1-1
TGCAGCGTTGCGGGACAGGGGATTAGCTCTGGGGCCAACGTCCTGACTTTC	CSVAGQGISSGANVLTF	TRBD1	.	17	TRBV29-1	TRBJ2-6
TGTGCCAGCAGCCCGGGACAGCCCTATGGCTACACCTTC	CASSPGQPYGYTF	TRBD1	.	13	TRBV7-3	TRBJ1-2
TGCGCCAGCAGTGTGGGGACAGGGGTTGGCACTGAAGCTTTCTTT	CASSVGTGVGTEAFF	TRBD1	.	15	TRBV10-1	TRBJ1-1
TGTGCCAGCAGCTCCGGGACTAGCGGGGTGGATACGCAGTATTTT	CASSSGTSGVDTQYF	TRBD2	once	15	TRBV5-5	TRBJ2-3
TGTGCCAGCGGGCAGGGTGGAAACACCATATATTTT	CASGQGGNTIYF	.	.	12	TRBV18	TRBJ1-3
TGCGCCAGCAGCTCGGGGACAGGGGAAAGTGGCTACACCTTC	CASSSGTGESGYTF	TRBD1	once	14	TRBV5-1	TRBJ1-2
TGTGCCAGCAGCAAGACAGCGCCTCGTGTCTACGAGCAGTACTTC	CASSKTAPRVYEQYF	.	.	15	TRBV21-1	TRBJ2-7
TGTGCCAGCAGCCACGGGACAGGGGGTTACCTGATTTCTTCCTACGAGCAGTACTTC	CASSHGTGGYLISSYEQYF	TRBD1	.	19	TRBV5-6	TRBJ2-7
TGTGCCAGTAGTATAGGCGGCACTGGAAACACCATATATTTT	CASSIGGTGNTIYF	.	.	14	TRBV19	TRBJ1-3
TGTGCCACCAGTGCCGCGACAGGAAACTATGGCTACACCTTC	CATSAATGNYGYTF	.	.	14	TRBV24-1	TRBJ1-2
TGTGCCAGCAGTTGGGGGGTTCAGCCCCAGCATTTT	CASSWGVQPQHF	.	.	12	TRBV12-3/TRBV12-4	TRBJ1-5
TGTGCCAGCAGCGTAGATGCGGGGGCAGGGGCCAACGTCCTGACTTTC	CASSVDAGAGANVLTF	.	.	16	TRBV9	TRBJ2-6
TGTGCCAGCAGTCTAGCATTCCCAGATACGCAGTATTTT	CASSLAFPDTQYF	.	once	13	TRBV27	TRBJ2-3
TGTGCCAGCAGAAAAAATGCGATGCCCGGAAACACCATATATTTT	CASRKNAMPGNTIYF	.	once	15	TRBV27	TRBJ1-3
TGTGCCAGCAAGAAACAGGGGGAGCAGTTCTTC	CASKKQGEQFF	TRBD1	.	11	TRBV6-5	TRBJ2-1
TGTGCCAGCAGCTTAGGCAGGGGGCAACCCGGCGAGCAGTACTTC	CASSLGRGQPGEQYF	TRBD1	few	15	TRBV5-4	TRBJ2-7
TGTGCCAGCAGCCCAGACAGGTCGGAGCAGTTCTTC	CASSPDRSEQFF	.	many	12	TRBV7-6	TRBJ2-1
TGTGCCAGCAGTTACTCGTGGGCAGGGATTAGCGGCACCATATATTTT	CASSYSWAGISGTIYF	.	.	16	TRBV6-5	TRBJ1-3
TGTGCCAGCAGCCGGGCGGGGGGCTACGAGCAGTACTTC	CASSRAGGYEQYF	TRBD2	.	13	TRBV3-1/TRBV3-2	TRBJ2-7
TGTGCCAGCAGCGAGCCAAACAGGGGGGTCTATGGCTACACCTTC	CASSEPNRGVYGYTF	TRBD1	.	15	TRBV9	TRBJ1-2
TGCGCCAGCAGTTCCGGACAGATTAACTATGGCTACACCTTC	CASSSGQINYGYTF	.	.	14	TRBV5-1	TRBJ1-2
TGCGCCAGCAGCCAAGGACAGGGAAGGAACACTGAAGCTTTCTTT	CASSQGQGRNTEAFF	TRBD1	once	15	TRBV4-1	TRBJ1-1
TGTGCCAGCAGCTTAAGAGGGGACAGCTATAATTCACCCCTCCACTTT	CASSLRGDSYNSPLHF	TRBD1	.	16	TRBV7-3	TRBJ1-6
TGTGCCAGCAGTCTCGACAGTCACGAGGGCTACACCTTC	CASSLDSHEGYTF	.	.	13	TRBV28	TRBJ1-2
TGTGCCAGCAGGTCGGACACCGGGGAGCTGTTTTTT	CASRSDTGELFF	.	.	12	TRBV2	TRBJ2-2
TGTGCCACCAGCAGACCCACAGGGTCGCGTGGCTACACCTTC	CATSRPTGSRGYTF	.	.	14	TRBV15	TRBJ1-2
TGTGCCAGCAGTGAGGGGCAGGGGGCCTCCTACGAGCAGTACTTC	CASSEGQGASYEQYF	TRBD1	.	15	TRBV6-1	TRBJ2-7
TGCGCCAGCAGCGCAGGGACAGGGGGGAATGAAAAACTGTTTTTT	CASSAGTGGNEKLFF	TRBD1	.	15	TRBV5-1	TRBJ1-4